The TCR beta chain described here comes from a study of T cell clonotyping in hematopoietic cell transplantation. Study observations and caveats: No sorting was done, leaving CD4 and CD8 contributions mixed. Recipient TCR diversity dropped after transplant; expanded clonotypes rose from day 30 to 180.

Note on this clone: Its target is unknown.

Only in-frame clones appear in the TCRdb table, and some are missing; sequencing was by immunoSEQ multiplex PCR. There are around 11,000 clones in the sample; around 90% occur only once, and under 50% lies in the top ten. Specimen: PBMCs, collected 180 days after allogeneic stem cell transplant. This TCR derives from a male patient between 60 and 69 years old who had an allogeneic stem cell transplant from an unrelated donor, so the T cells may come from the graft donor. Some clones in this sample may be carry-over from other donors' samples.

CDR3 coding DNA: TGTGCCAGCAGCTTCGACAGGGGGTCCCAAGAGACCCAGTACTTC. This codes for CASSFDRGSQETQYF. The J gene is TRBJ2-5, the V gene TRBV7-2, with TRBD1 matching over 9 bases. Trimming at V came to 3 bases and at J to 1 base, leaving 3 bases not matched to a gene. The CDR3 runs 15 residues. CDR1 is SGHTA and CDR2 is FQGNSA in the germline V gene.